This is a list of T cell receptor beta chains from one sample in a study of cytomegalovirus exposure and HLA in healthy donors. The repertoire was sequenced with immunoSEQ multiplex PCR; TCRdb's copy has only in-frame clones and lacks some. This sample has roughly 150,000 clones, with approximately 80% found just once. The source material was PBMCs. Receptors originate from a woman aged 40-49 years in good health and CMV-seronegative. CDR3s leave out the opening cysteine and the closing phenylalanine or tryptophan.

>TRBV9|TRBJ1-2
ASSLARTGLGGYT
>TRBV4-1|TRBJ1-2
ASSQSGAGAGGYT
>TRBV11-3|TRBJ2-5
ASSLTSGSETQY
>TRBV5-8|TRBJ1-2
ASSLGHHNYGYT
>TRBV7-2|TRBJ2-1
ASSLGLAGGNEQF
>TRBV18|TRBJ1-1
ASSPGQGNEAF
>TRBV5-1|TRBJ2-3
ASSLGGASTDTQY
>TRBV19|TRBJ1-4
ASSIGRSNEKLF
>TRBV30|TRBJ2-5
AWARVDSFQETQY
>TRBV7-8|TRBJ2-4
ASSPGGRGKNIQY
>TRBV5-6|TRBJ2-5
ASSRRQGARAIETQY
>TRBV11-1|TRBJ2-1
ASSLVGSGSQLEPF
>TRBV7-9|TRBJ2-5
ASNRATGGQETQY
>TRBV11-3|TRBJ1-5
ASSYTGAYNQPQH
>TRBV11-2|TRBJ2-2
ASSLLGLNTGELF
>TRBV4-3|TRBJ2-5
ASSQSRGETQY
>TRBV7-8|TRBJ1-6
ASSFKLWDRDLLSYNSPLH
>TRBV7-9|TRBJ2-6
ASSLGLAGGAGANGLT
>TRBV27|TRBJ1-5
ASSFQGGNQPQH
>TRBV5-1|TRBJ2-7
ASSLATGGLYEQY
>TRBV4-1|TRBJ2-7
ASSVASGRTYEQY
>TRBV6-6|TRBJ1-5
ASTGTFDNQPQH
>TRBV2|TRBJ2-2
ASSGQGRWELF
>TRBV11-2|TRBJ2-7
ASSLDRAYEQY
>TRBV15|TRBJ2-7
ATSRSSGRTPYEQY
>TRBV9|TRBJ2-5
ASSVIGEQKETQY
>TRBV5-1|TRBJ1-3
ASSLEAGSGNTIY
>TRBV19|TRBJ1-4
ASSIGKGGVGANEKLF
>TRBV5-1|TRBJ2-5
ASSLGLAGEETQY
>TRBV7-7|TRBJ2-5
ASSSIAGLGETQY
>TRBV28|TRBJ1-2
ASSLPVTAYGYT
>TRBV28|TRBJ2-7
ASSLPRTAPDSYEQY
>TRBV9|TRBJ1-5
ASSEPEQGGNQPQH
>TRBV7-2|TRBJ1-6
ASSSTVTHSPLH
>TRBV2|TRBJ2-1
ASSAYNEQF
>TRBV5-4|TRBJ2-7
ASSPRTGRYEQY
>TRBV19|TRBJ2-7
ASRSRAGGFYEQY
>TRBV4-1|TRBJ2-2
ASSQDRGTSGSLRFGELF
>TRBV4-3|TRBJ2-3
ASSQDGAGGPTDTQY
>TRBV7-9|TRBJ1-1
SSSLDRGRRTEAF
>TRBV27|TRBJ1-1
ASSIYRWYGQNTEAF
>TRBV6-1|TRBJ1-2
ASKGQQYGYT
>TRBV4-1|TRBJ2-1
ASSPTGSNEQF
>TRBV5-1|TRBJ2-7
ASSFAGGWYEQY
>TRBV18|TRBJ1-6
ASSLRFGGYTGNNSPLH
>TRBV4-1|TRBJ1-5
ASSQDPATASNQPQH
>TRBV9|TRBJ1-2
ASSSRFPQSRTGGGYT
>TRBV6-5|TRBJ2-2
ASRLAGRTGELF
>TRBV7-2|TRBJ2-3
ASSLELAGAYTQY
>TRBV9|TRBJ2-1
ASSVETGGYNEQF
>TRBV5-1|TRBJ2-1
ASSSGTSSAEQF
>TRBV6-1|TRBJ1-1
ASTWTPQGTEAF
>TRBV4-2|TRBJ1-4
ASSRTVGGEKLF
>TRBV2|TRBJ2-1
ASSPDYYNEQF
>TRBV27|TRBJ2-6
ASRGGAANVLT
>TRBV7-9|TRBJ2-7
SSSNSTGGEQY
>TRBV6-5|TRBJ1-2
ASSASFGGASGYT
>TRBV11-3|TRBJ2-1
ASSPTEGEQF